These 16 T cell receptor beta chains were sequenced from one sample in a study of T-cell memory formation after mild COVID-19. TCRdb called the 5' RACE reads again in MiXCR, with one record for every CDR3 protein. The data show 30,000 to 35,000 distinct CDR3 sequences, with around 21% seen just once and roughly 1.4% held by the top ten. The sequencing input was PBMCs or a T cell subset sorted from them (not recorded which). The origin of the receptors is an adult who had mild COVID-19 (a few samples of this study predate the infection). Cell type and time point are not known.

Note on this clonotype: Compared with germline, one end of the junction differs, possibly owing to a read error. The chain carries TRBV12-3 or TRBV12-4 and TRBJ2-1; D is ambiguous. The CDR3 sequence is 11 residues long. The CDR3 DNA follows: TGTGCCAGCAGTTTCTACGATGAGCAGTTCTTC. This encodes CASSFYDEQFF.

A few counts support this clonotype. The chain couples TRBV29-1 to TRBJ2-5; D not resolved. The germline V and J ends were trimmed by 6 bases and 1 base, with 18 bases remaining between them. Germline V gene data show CDR1 as SQVTM and CDR2 as ANQGSEA. The CDR3 is 15 amino acids. The CDR3 spells CSVTLPGRVQETQYF. CDR3 DNA sequence: TGCAGCGTCACCCTACCCGGGCGAGTCCAAGAGACCCAGTACTTC.

This clonotype was recorded a few times. V and J are TRBV30 and TRBJ1-1; 8 nucleotides match TRBD1. Per germline, CDR1 GTSNPN and CDR2 SVGIG (reference sequence). The CDR3 totals 12 residues. V was clipped by 2 bases and J by 10 bases; unmatched bases: 6. CDR3 DNA: TGTGCCTGGAGTAGAGAGGGGACAGGAGCTTTCTTT. Translating it yields CAWSREGTGAFF.

This clonotype was observed a few times. The chain recombines TRBV19 with TRBJ2-5, with 12 bases aligning to TRBD2. CDR3 length: 18 amino acids. Trimming cost V 3 bases and J 0 bases; bases outside gene matches: 8. Looked up from germline, CDR1 is LNHDA and CDR2 is SQIVND (reference sequence). For the CDR3, the DNA is TGTGCCAGTAGTATGGGCACTAGCGGGAGGAGGTACCAAGAGACCCAGTACTTC. This translates into CASSMGTSGRRYQETQYF.

This clonotype is termed medium-sized. This chain links TRBV12-3 or TRBV12-4 with TRBJ1-1, with TRBD1 matching over 8 bases. V dropped 6 bases and J dropped 4; count of bases not matched to a gene: 10. This CDR3 contains 15 residues. CDR3 in amino acids: CASRRQGSSVTEAFF. The DNA of the CDR3 is TGTGCCAGCAGGCGACAGGGGTCGTCGGTCACTGAAGCTTTCTTT.

There are many counts of this clonotype. This chain joins TRBV7-2 and TRBJ2-3; no clear D. V gave up 0 bases and J gave up 2 bases, with 9 bases separating them. Germline assignment: CDR1 SGHTA and CDR2 FQGNSA. This CDR3 contains 15 residues. The CDR3 sequence: CASSLASIVTDTQYF. DNA for the CDR3: TGTGCCAGCAGCTTAGCTTCGATCGTCACAGATACGCAGTATTTT.

This clonotype has more than one count but fewer than ten. The chain is built from TRBV3-1 and TRBJ2-3; D not certain. CDR3 length: 13 amino acids. Looked up from germline, CDR1 is LGHDT and CDR2 is YNNKEL (reference sequence). The V and J ends lost 0 bases and 8 bases respectively, with 9 bases between them. CDR3: CASSQDSPATQYF. The CDR3 DNA follows: TGTGCCAGCAGCCAAGACTCACCGGCTACGCAGTATTTT.

This clonotype was picked up many times. This rearrangement joins TRBV5-4 to TRBJ2-1; 11 bases line up with TRBD2. Trimming took 0 bases from V and 9 from J; bases not matched to a gene: 5. This CDR3 has 15 amino acids. CDR1 and CDR2 (germline): SGHNT, YYREEE (reference sequence). CDR3 in amino acids: CASSLVVAGGPEQFF. The DNA of the CDR3 is TGTGCCAGCAGCTTGGTGGTAGCGGGGGGGCCTGAGCAGTTCTTC.

This clonotype has a count of ten or more. This CDR3 reads CAISESYSGEETQYF. CDR3 sequence (DNA): TGTGCCATCAGTGAGTCCTATAGCGGAGAAGAGACCCAGTACTTC. This sequence joins TRBV10-3 and TRBJ2-5, with D possibly TRBD2 on 6 matching bases. This CDR3 is 15 amino acids long. V dropped 0 bases and J dropped 3 bases, with 11 bases sitting between them. The germline gives CDR1 ENHRY, CDR2 SYGVKD.

This clonotype has a count of ten or more. CDR3 nucleotides: TGCAGTGCTAGACACGAGGATGGGACCCAGTACTTC. This sequence encodes CSARHEDGTQYF. The rearrangement links TRBV20-1 to TRBJ2-5; unclear D gene. This CDR3 region has 12 residues. Germline loops: CDR1 DFQATT, CDR2 SNEGSKA (reference sequence). V was trimmed by 2 bases and J by 7 bases, leaving 11 bases between them.

This clonotype was seen many times. V usage is TRBV6-5 and J usage is TRBJ1-4; D not certain. The CDR3 consists of 14 residues. Germline-derived CDR1 and CDR2 are MNHEY and SVGAGI. Trimming cost V 6 bases and J 5 bases, with 13 bases left between them. The CDR3 loop reads CASRKGNSNEKLFF. The CDR3 DNA is TGTGCCAGCAGGAAAGGGAATTCCAATGAAAAACTGTTTTTT.

The chain uses TRBV7-8 and TRBJ1-1, with no clear D. The CDR3 contains 13 residues. V was pared by 5 bases and J by 10 bases, with 17 bases between. Germline lookup yields CDR1 SGHVS and CDR2 FQNEAQ. The CDR3 sequence: CASSPSLTAIAFF. CDR3 DNA sequence: TGTGCCAGCAGCCCTAGCTTGACCGCGATAGCTTTCTTT. Filled out from reference TRBV7-8 and TRBJ1-1, the complete variable domain reads GAGVSQSPRYKVAKRGQDVALRCDPISGHVSLFWYQQALGQGPEFLTYFQNEAQLDKSGLPSDRFFAERPEGSVSTLKIQRTQQEDSAVYLCASSPSLTAIAFFGQGTRLTVV.

The V gene is TRBV5-6, the J gene TRBJ1-4; possibly TRBD1 for D (5 bases). The germline gives CDR1 SGHDT, CDR2 YYEEEE. Trimming removed 0 bases from V and 0 bases from J, with 12 bases in between. The CDR3 is 17 amino acids. The CDR3 DNA follows: TGTGCCAGCAGCTTGGCCGGGACGGCTGCAACTAATGAAAAACTGTTTTTT. This codes for CASSLAGTAATNEKLFF.

A few counts support this clonotype. V gene TRBV3-1 combines with J gene TRBJ1-2, with TRBD1 matching 9 bases. The ends lost 4 bases at V and 3 bases at J; junction bases unmatched: 12. The CDR3 is 17 amino acids. Germline assignment: CDR1 LGHDT and CDR2 YNNKEL (reference sequence). CDR3 sequence: CASSPGTGRRLDYGYTF. Here the CDR3 DNA reads TGTGCCAGCAGCCCTGGGACAGGGCGAAGGCTAGACTATGGCTACACCTTC.

Ten or more counts support this clonotype. The rearrangement uses TRBV5-1 and TRBJ2-3; D is uncertain. The CDR3 runs 18 residues. Trimming removed 0 bases from V and 4 bases from J, with 21 bases in between. Germline lookup yields CDR1 SGHRS and CDR2 YFSETQ. The CDR3 reads CASSLGAERAVAADTQYF. The CDR3 nucleotides are TGCGCCAGCAGCTTGGGTGCAGAACGGGCAGTCGCGGCAGATACGCAGTATTTT.

In this sample, this clonotype turned up once. The chain employs TRBV19 and TRBJ1-2, with D uncertain. This CDR3 is built from 12 residues. The V and J ends lost 3 bases and 6 bases respectively, with 8 bases between them. Looked up from germline, CDR1 is LNHDA and CDR2 is SQIVND (reference sequence). In DNA form, the CDR3 reads TGTGCCAGTAGTATGTTTGGGGATGGCTACACCTTC. Its protein product is CASSMFGDGYTF.